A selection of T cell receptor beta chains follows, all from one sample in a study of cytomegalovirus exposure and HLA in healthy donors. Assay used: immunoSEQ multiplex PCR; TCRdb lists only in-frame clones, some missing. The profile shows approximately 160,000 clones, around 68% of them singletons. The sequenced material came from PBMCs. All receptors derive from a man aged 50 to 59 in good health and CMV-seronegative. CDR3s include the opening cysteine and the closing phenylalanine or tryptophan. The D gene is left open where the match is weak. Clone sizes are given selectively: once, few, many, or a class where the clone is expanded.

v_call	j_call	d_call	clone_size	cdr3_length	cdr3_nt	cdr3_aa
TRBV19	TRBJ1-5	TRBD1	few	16	TGTGCCAGTAGTATACGGGACAGCTATAGCAATCAGCCCCAGCATTTT	CASSIRDSYSNQPQHF
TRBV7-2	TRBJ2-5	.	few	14	TGTGCCAGCAGCAGGGGACTCCCCGGGGAGACCCAGTACTTC	CASSRGLPGETQYF
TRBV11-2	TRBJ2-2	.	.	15	TGTGCCAGCAGCTTATCACAGTCCAACACCGGGGAGCTGTTTTTT	CASSLSQSNTGELFF
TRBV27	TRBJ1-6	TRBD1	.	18	TGTGCCAGCATCTCGACCGGGACAGAGAGCTCCTATAATTCACCCCTCCACTTT	CASISTGTESSYNSPLHF
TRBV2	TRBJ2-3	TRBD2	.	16	TGTGCCAGCAGATATGGACTAGCGGGGGGTGAAGATACGCAGTATTTT	CASRYGLAGGEDTQYF
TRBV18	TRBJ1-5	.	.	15	TGTGCCAGCTCACCACAATACGGGAAGAGTCAGCCCCAGCATTTT	CASSPQYGKSQPQHF
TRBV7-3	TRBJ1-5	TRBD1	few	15	TGTGCCAGCAGCCCGACAGGGGGAGGGAATCAGCCCCAGCATTTT	CASSPTGGGNQPQHF
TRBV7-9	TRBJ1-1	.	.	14	TGTGCCAGCAGCTTTGGACAAGTCGAAACTGAAGCTTTCTTT	CASSFGQVETEAFF
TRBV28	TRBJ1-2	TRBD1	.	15	TGTGCCAGCAGTCCGACAGGGGTCGTCGACTATGGCTACACCTTC	CASSPTGVVDYGYTF
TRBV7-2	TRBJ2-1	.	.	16	TGTGCCAGCAGCTCCAGGCGGGACTCACCGTACAATGAGCAGTTCTTC	CASSSRRDSPYNEQFF
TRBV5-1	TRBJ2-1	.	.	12	TGCGCCAGCAGCTTGATCAGTAATGAGCAGTTCTTC	CASSLISNEQFF
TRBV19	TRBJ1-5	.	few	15	TGTGCCAGTAGTATGAGACAATGGGGCAATCAGCCCCAGCATTTT	CASSMRQWGNQPQHF
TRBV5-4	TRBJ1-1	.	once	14	TGTGCCAGCAGCCTGGGGGGGGTGGGGACTGAAGCTTTCTTT	CASSLGGVGTEAFF
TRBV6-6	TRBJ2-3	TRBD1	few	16	TGTGCCAGCAGTGGTAGACAGGGGATGAGCACAGATACGCAGTATTTT	CASSGRQGMSTDTQYF
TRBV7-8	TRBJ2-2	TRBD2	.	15	TGTGCCAGCAGCATATTAGCGGGGGGGGCCGGGGAGCTGTTTTTT	CASSILAGGAGELFF
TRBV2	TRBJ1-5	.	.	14	TGTGCCAGCGCCTTTGGACAGCACAATCAGCCCCAGCATTTT	CASAFGQHNQPQHF
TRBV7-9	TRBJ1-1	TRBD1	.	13	TGTGCCAGCAGGACAGGGGACTTCTTGGGGGCTTTCTTT	CASRTGDFLGAFF
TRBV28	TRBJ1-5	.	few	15	TGTGCCAGCAGTTTAACCCGACTGTTAACTCAGCCCCAGCATTTT	CASSLTRLLTQPQHF
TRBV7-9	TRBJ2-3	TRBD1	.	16	TGTGCCAGCAGCTCGGGACAGGGGAAATGGGCAGATACGCAGTATTTT	CASSSGQGKWADTQYF
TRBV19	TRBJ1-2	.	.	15	TGTGCCAGTACCCCGGGGGGGTTGATTAACTATGGCTACACCTTC	CASTPGGLINYGYTF
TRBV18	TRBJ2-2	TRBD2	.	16	TGTGCCAGCTCACTGCAGGTCGCGGGGGGCACCGGGGAGCTGTTTTTT	CASSLQVAGGTGELFF
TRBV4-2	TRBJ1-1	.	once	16	TGTGCCAGCAGCCAAGATGGCAGGGCTATCAACACTGAAGCTTTCTTT	CASSQDGRAINTEAFF
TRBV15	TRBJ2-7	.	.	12	TGTGCCACCAGCAGAGATGGGGAGGAGCAGTACTTC	CATSRDGEEQYF
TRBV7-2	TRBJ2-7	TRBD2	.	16	TGTGCCAGCAGCGATCCATCAGCGGGGGGGTACGACGAGCAGTACTTC	CASSDPSAGGYDEQYF
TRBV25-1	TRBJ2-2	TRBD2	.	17	TGTGCCAGCTTAGAATGGCTAGCGGGGGGTGGCACCGGGGAGCTGTTTTTT	CASLEWLAGGGTGELFF
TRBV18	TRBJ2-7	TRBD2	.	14	TGTGCCAGCTCACCCCCAACTAGCGGTGGCGAGCAGTACTTC	CASSPPTSGGEQYF
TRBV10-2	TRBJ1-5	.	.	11	TGCGCCAGCAGTGATGGGCGGCCCCAGCATTTT	CASSDGRPQHF
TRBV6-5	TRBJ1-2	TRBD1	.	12	TGTGCCAGCAGTCTACAGGGGAAGGGAGTCACCTTC	CASSLQGKGVTF
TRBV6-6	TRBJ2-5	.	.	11	TGTGCCAGCCTGGCGGTAGAGACCCAGTACTTC	CASLAVETQYF
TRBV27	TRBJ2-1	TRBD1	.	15	TGTGCCAGCAGTTTATACGGACAGGGCTACAATGAGCAGTTCTTC	CASSLYGQGYNEQFF
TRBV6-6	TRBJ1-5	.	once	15	TGTGCCAGCAGTCCGGACAATGCGGGGAGTCAGCCCCAGCATTTT	CASSPDNAGSQPQHF
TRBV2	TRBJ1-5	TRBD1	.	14	TGTGCCAGCAGCGGGACAGGGGGCCGGCAGCCCCAGCATTTT	CASSGTGGRQPQHF
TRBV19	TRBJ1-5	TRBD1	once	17	TGTGCCAGTAGCCCCTTGAACCGACAGGGGGCTGATCAGCCCCAGCATTTT	CASSPLNRQGADQPQHF
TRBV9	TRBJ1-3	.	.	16	TGTGCCAGCAGCCCCCGACAGGTTTCCTCTGGAAACACCATATATTTT	CASSPRQVSSGNTIYF
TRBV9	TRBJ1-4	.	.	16	TGTGCCAGCAGCGTAGCCCGGGATGTACCTAATGAAAAACTGTTTTTT	CASSVARDVPNEKLFF
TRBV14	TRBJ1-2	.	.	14	TGTGCCAGCAGCCAAGAGGTTCGGAACTATGGCTACACCTTC	CASSQEVRNYGYTF
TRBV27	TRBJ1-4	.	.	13	TGTGCCAGCAGGCCGGGTCGAAATGAAAAACTGTTTTTT	CASRPGRNEKLFF
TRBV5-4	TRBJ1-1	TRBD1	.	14	TGTGCCAGCAGCCTGTGGGGGGTGACAGGGGAAGCTTTCTTT	CASSLWGVTGEAFF
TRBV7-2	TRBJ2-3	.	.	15	TGTGCCAGCAGCTTAACTAGAGACTCCGTGGATACGCAGTATTTT	CASSLTRDSVDTQYF
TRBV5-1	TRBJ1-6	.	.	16	TGCGCCAGCAGCTTGGACGGGCAGGGCTGGCGTTCACCCCTCCACTTT	CASSLDGQGWRSPLHF
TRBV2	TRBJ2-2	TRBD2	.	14	TGTGCCAGCAGGGGACTAGCGGGGGCCGGGGAGCTGTTTTTT	CASRGLAGAGELFF
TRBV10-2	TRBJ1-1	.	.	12	TGCGCCAGCAGTGAGGCGTGGGGGGGCGGGGACTTT	CASSEAWGGGDF
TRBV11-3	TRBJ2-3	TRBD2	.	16	TGTGCCAGCAGCCCGCGGGGCGGGGGACCCACAGATACGCAGTATTTT	CASSPRGGGPTDTQYF
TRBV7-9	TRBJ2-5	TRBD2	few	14	TGTGCCAGCAGCTACGGACTAGCTGGGGAGACCCAGTACTTC	CASSYGLAGETQYF
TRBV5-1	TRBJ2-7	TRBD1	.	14	TGCGCCAGCAGCTTACAGGGGGACGGGGACGAGCAGTACTTC	CASSLQGDGDEQYF
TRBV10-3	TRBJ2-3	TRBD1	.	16	TGTGCCATCAAGGGGACAGGGTTGAACTTTACGGATACGCAGTATTTT	CAIKGTGLNFTDTQYF